These T cell receptor beta chains were read from a single sample in a study of OX40 agonist ivuxolimab in advanced cancers. Method: immunoSEQ multiplex PCR; TCRdb's copy keeps in-frame clones and lacks some. The table has approximately 58,000 clones, more than 75% seen once. The sample here was CD4+ or CD8+ T cells sorted from blood, taken in a trial of the OX40 agonist ivuxolimab. All receptors derive from an adult with an advanced solid tumor such as melanoma, head and neck, liver or kidney cancer. CDR3s include the opening cysteine and the closing phenylalanine or tryptophan. Each record gives: J gene, V gene, clone size, D gene, CDR3 DNA, CDR3 protein. The D gene is left open where the match is weak. Clone size, where shown, is once, few, many, or a class for clones that have expanded.

TRBJ1-5 | TRBV4-2 | - | - | TGTGCCAGCAGCCAAGATCGGGGCCAGCCCCAGCATTTT | CASSQDRGQPQHF
TRBJ1-6 | TRBV6-1 | - | - | TGTGCCAGTCGGTACAGGGATACTTCACCCCTCCACTTT | CASRYRDTSPLHF
TRBJ2-1 | TRBV5-4 | - | TRBD2 | TGTGCCAGCAGCCTGCCTGGGGGAGGGAATGAGCAGTTCTTC | CASSLPGGGNEQFF
TRBJ1-2 | TRBV28 | - | TRBD1 | TGTGCCAGCAGTTTATCCGGGACAGGGCAAGGAGGCTACACCTTC | CASSLSGTGQGGYTF
TRBJ1-5 | TRBV7-2 | - | - | TGTGCCAGCAGAGGACAGCTCAATCAGCCCCAGCATTTT | CASRGQLNQPQHF
TRBJ2-1 | TRBV10-1 | - | - | TGCGCCAGCAGTGAGGTTAGAAGCTCCTACAATGAGCAGTTCTTC | CASSEVRSSYNEQFF
TRBJ1-5 | TRBV28 | - | - | TGTGCCAGCAGTTTAGGGGGATCTAATCAGCCCCAGCATTTT | CASSLGGSNQPQHF
TRBJ2-2 | TRBV7-2 | - | - | TGTGCCAGCAGCTTATCTGGAGGCTTCGCGAACACCGGGGAGCTGTTTTTT | CASSLSGGFANTGELFF
TRBJ2-1 | TRBV5-1 | - | - | TGCGCCAGCAGCTTAGTGCTCGAGCCGAATGAGCAGTTCTTC | CASSLVLEPNEQFF
TRBJ2-5 | TRBV7-2 | - | - | TGTGCCAGCAGCCGGATATTAGAGGGTCAAGAGACCCAGTACTTC | CASSRILEGQETQYF
TRBJ1-6 | TRBV6-5 | - | - | TGTGCCAGCAGTTACGGCCGATTTCAGCCGAAGTCACCCCTCCACTTT | CASSYGRFQPKSPLHF
TRBJ2-2 | TRBV5-4 | once | - | TGTGCCAGCAGCTTGGGCCAGGGGAGGGACACCGGGGAGCTGTTTTTT | CASSLGQGRDTGELFF
TRBJ2-1 | TRBV19 | - | - | TGTGCCAGTAGGGGGGGACAGATCTCCTACAATGAGCAGTTCTTC | CASRGGQISYNEQFF
TRBJ1-2 | TRBV5-8 | - | - | TGTGCCAGCAGCTTCACCCGCACATGGACAGTCCCTTTAGACGGCTACACCTTC | CASSFTRTWTVPLDGYTF
TRBJ1-2 | TRBV29-1 | - | - | TGCAGCGTTCGAGAAGAGGGGACTCGGGGCTACACCTTC | CSVREEGTRGYTF
TRBJ2-7 | TRBV5-1 | - | - | TGCGCCAGCAGCTTCCCCGGCGAGCAGTACTTC | CASSFPGEQYF
TRBJ1-1 | TRBV28 | - | - | TGTGCCAGCAGTTTTGATCGATTGGTAGCTTTCTTT | CASSFDRLVAFF
TRBJ1-2 | TRBV30 | - | - | TGTGCCTGCCGAGTGAGGGCCCAGGACTATGGCTACACCTTC | CACRVRAQDYGYTF
TRBJ2-5 | TRBV5-1 | once | TRBD2 | TGCGCCAGCAGCTTGTCACAGACTAGCGGGGGGCAAGAGACCCAGTACTTC | CASSLSQTSGGQETQYF
TRBJ1-1 | TRBV7-9 | few | - | TGTGCCAGCAGCTTAATCACTGAAGCTTTCTTT | CASSLITEAFF
TRBJ1-1 | TRBV9 | - | - | TGTGCCAGCCAAGAGGTTCGAGGGACTGAAGCTTTCTTT | CASQEVRGTEAFF
TRBJ1-2 | TRBV19 | - | TRBD1 | TGTGCCAGTAGTTGGGACAGGGTGACATATGGCTACACCTTC | CASSWDRVTYGYTF
TRBJ2-1 | TRBV7-9 | - | TRBD2 | TGTGCCAGCAGCTTAATAGCGGGGGGATCCTACAATGAGCAGTTCTTC | CASSLIAGGSYNEQFF
TRBJ2-7 | TRBV30 | few | - | TGTGCCTGGAGTCCCCTCTCCTACGAGCAGTACTTC | CAWSPLSYEQYF
TRBJ1-1 | TRBV14 | - | - | TGTGCCAGCAGCCAAGGGGTTCACACTGAAGCTTTCTTT | CASSQGVHTEAFF
TRBJ2-2 | TRBV9 | - | TRBD2 | TGTGCCAGCAGCCCCGGGGGGAAGGGCGGGAACACCGGGGAGCTGTTTTTT | CASSPGGKGGNTGELFF
TRBJ1-5 | TRBV5-1 | - | - | TGCGCCAGCAGCCTTTCAGGGCCTCAGCCCCAGCATTTT | CASSLSGPQPQHF
TRBJ1-5 | TRBV2 | - | - | TGTGCCAGCAGTGTCGAATCGACCCAGCATTTT | CASSVESTQHF
TRBJ2-7 | TRBV5-5 | - | TRBD1 | TGTGCCAGCAGCTTGGGCAGGGGGCAATTTAGCGAGCAGTACTTC | CASSLGRGQFSEQYF
TRBJ1-1 | TRBV28 | - | TRBD1 | TGTGCCAGCAGACCCTCGACAGGGTTTAGGGGAGCTTTCTTT | CASRPSTGFRGAFF
TRBJ2-3 | TRBV11-2 | - | - | TGTGCCAGCAGCTTATCAAGCGCAGATACGCAGTATTTT | CASSLSSADTQYF
TRBJ1-5 | TRBV27 | - | TRBD1 | TGTGCCAGCAGTTTTCGGACAGGGGGCAATCAGCCCCAGCATTTT | CASSFRTGGNQPQHF
TRBJ2-3 | TRBV5-4 | - | - | TGTGCCAGCAGCTTGGGGCGGGACACAGATACGCAGTATTTT | CASSLGRDTDTQYF
TRBJ1-2 | TRBV4-1 | - | - | TGCGCCAGCAGCCAAGATCAGTCTAACTATGGCTACACCTTC | CASSQDQSNYGYTF
TRBJ2-7 | TRBV6-5 | - | - | TGTGCCAGCAGCCCCGACACATCGACCTACGAGCAGTACTTC | CASSPDTSTYEQYF
TRBJ2-2 | TRBV2 | few | - | TGTGCCAGCAACCAACAGGGGAGGACCGGGGAGCTGTTTTTT | CASNQQGRTGELFF
TRBJ2-1 | TRBV11-3 | - | TRBD1 | TGTGCCAGCAGTCCTACAGGGGGACTCTACAATGAGCAGTTCTTC | CASSPTGGLYNEQFF
TRBJ2-3 | TRBV9 | many | - | TGTGCCAGCAGCGTAGTAGTGAGTGGTCCGCAGTATTTT | CASSVVVSGPQYF
TRBJ1-5 | TRBV7-9 | few | - | TGTGCCAGCAGCTTAGCGGGGGCAGACCACAAGGCCCAGCATTTT | CASSLAGADHKAQHF
TRBJ1-2 | TRBV7-2 | - | - | TGTGCCAGCAGCCCTCAGGGACGGACTTACTGGGGCTACACCTTC | CASSPQGRTYWGYTF
TRBJ1-5 | TRBV19 | medium-sized | TRBD1 | TGTGCCAGTAGATTTACAGGGGTCGGTCAGCCCCAGCATTTT | CASRFTGVGQPQHF
TRBJ1-6 | TRBV10-3 | - | - | TGTGCCATCAGTGAGCTGAGCTCCTATAATTCACCCCTCCACTTT | CAISELSSYNSPLHF
TRBJ2-3 | TRBV6-5 | few | - | TGTGCCAGCAGTCCCTCGCTGTACCTGCAGTATTTT | CASSPSLYLQYF
TRBJ2-7 | TRBV7-2 | few | - | TGTGCCAGCAGCTCGGGTGGGGATTTTAACGAGCAGTACTTC | CASSSGGDFNEQYF